Listed below are T cell receptor beta chains from one sample, sequenced in a study of early T cells in non-severe SARS-CoV-2 infection. From the 5' RACE reads, TCRdb called clonotypes with MiXCR, one entry per CDR3 protein. The profile shows 30,000 to 40,000 distinct CDR3 sequences, 9% to 9.5% of them singletons. The sequenced sample was whole blood. The receptors derive from an adult who was a healthcare worker with PCR-confirmed SARS-CoV-2 infection or an uninfected control (not recorded which). Both conserved end residues are part of each CDR3. The D gene is left open where the match is weak. The size entry is marked missing in some rows and otherwise reads once, few, many or a size class.

v_call: TRBV7-8; cdr3_length: 13; clone_size: -; j_call: TRBJ1-6; d_call: -; cdr3_nt: TGTGCCTCCTGGGGGTCCTATAATTCACCCCTCCACTTT; cdr3_aa: CASWGSYNSPLHF
v_call: TRBV5-5; cdr3_length: 16; clone_size: many; j_call: TRBJ2-1; d_call: TRBD2; cdr3_nt: TGTGCCAGCAGCTTTTTCCCACGACTAGCGAACAATGAGCAGTTCTTC; cdr3_aa: CASSFFPRLANNEQFF
v_call: TRBV10-3; cdr3_length: 14; clone_size: many; j_call: TRBJ1-1; d_call: -; cdr3_nt: TGTGCCATCAGGTACAGGGAGGTGGACACTGAAGCTTTCTTT; cdr3_aa: CAIRYREVDTEAFF
v_call: TRBV4-2; cdr3_length: 15; clone_size: many; j_call: TRBJ1-5; d_call: -; cdr3_nt: TGTGCCAGCAGCAAAGGGCCAACCGACGGTCAGCCCCAGCATTTT; cdr3_aa: CASSKGPTDGQPQHF
v_call: TRBV29-1; cdr3_length: 14; clone_size: few; j_call: TRBJ2-5; d_call: -; cdr3_nt: TGCAGCGTTGAGGACCGACAGTACCAAGAGACCCAGTACTTC; cdr3_aa: CSVEDRQYQETQYF
v_call: TRBV9; cdr3_length: 14; clone_size: -; j_call: TRBJ1-1; d_call: -; cdr3_nt: TGTGCCAGCAGCGTAGGAGGCCCCGGGGCTGAAGCTTTCTTT; cdr3_aa: CASSVGGPGAEAFF
v_call: TRBV29-1; cdr3_length: 14; clone_size: many; j_call: TRBJ1-2; d_call: TRBD1; cdr3_nt: TGCAGCGTATCCAGAAGACAGGGGGCTTTTGGCTACACCTTC; cdr3_aa: CSVSRRQGAFGYTF
v_call: TRBV7-2; cdr3_length: 13; clone_size: -; j_call: TRBJ2-7; d_call: TRBD1; cdr3_nt: TGTGCCAGCAGCTTAGACAGGGGCTACGAGCAGTACTTC; cdr3_aa: CASSLDRGYEQYF
v_call: TRBV7-2; cdr3_length: 14; clone_size: many; j_call: TRBJ2-1; d_call: -; cdr3_nt: TGTGCCAGCAGCTTAGCACGGCTTTACAATGAGCAGTTCTTC; cdr3_aa: CASSLARLYNEQFF
v_call: TRBV6-1; cdr3_length: 15; clone_size: many; j_call: TRBJ1-1; d_call: -; cdr3_nt: TGTGCCAGCAGCCGCGCGACAGGAAAGAACACTGAAGCTTTCTTT; cdr3_aa: CASSRATGKNTEAFF
v_call: TRBV6-2/TRBV6-3; cdr3_length: 13; clone_size: many; j_call: TRBJ1-2; d_call: -; cdr3_nt: TGTGCCAGCAGCCGGGGACCGGACTATGGCTACACCTTC; cdr3_aa: CASSRGPDYGYTF
v_call: TRBV29-1; cdr3_length: 13; clone_size: few; j_call: TRBJ1-1; d_call: -; cdr3_nt: TGCAGCGTTGAAGAAGGAGGGAAATGGGAAGCTTTCTTT; cdr3_aa: CSVEEGGKWEAFF
v_call: TRBV7-6; cdr3_length: 15; clone_size: few; j_call: TRBJ2-1; d_call: -; cdr3_nt: TGTGCCAGCAGCCTCGGAGGTGGGCCGAACAATGAGCAGTTCTTC; cdr3_aa: CASSLGGGPNNEQFF
v_call: TRBV20-1; cdr3_length: 15; clone_size: few; j_call: TRBJ2-7; d_call: TRBD2; cdr3_nt: TGCAGTGCTCGAACCTTAGCGGGGGGACCCTACGAGCAGTACTTC; cdr3_aa: CSARTLAGGPYEQYF
v_call: TRBV6-1; cdr3_length: 14; clone_size: -; j_call: TRBJ2-7; d_call: TRBD1; cdr3_nt: TGTGCCAGCAGCGTCCGACAGGGGAGATACGAGCAGTACTTC; cdr3_aa: CASSVRQGRYEQYF
v_call: TRBV20-1; cdr3_length: 15; clone_size: many; j_call: TRBJ2-5; d_call: TRBD2; cdr3_nt: TGCAGTGCTGCCGAGCGGGGGCCCATCCAAGAGACCCAGTACTTC; cdr3_aa: CSAAERGPIQETQYF
v_call: TRBV4-3; cdr3_length: 15; clone_size: few; j_call: TRBJ2-1; d_call: -; cdr3_nt: TGCGCCAGCAGCCAGCAGGTTGATTCATACAATGAGCAGTTCTTC; cdr3_aa: CASSQQVDSYNEQFF
v_call: TRBV20-1; cdr3_length: 11; clone_size: -; j_call: TRBJ2-7; d_call: -; cdr3_nt: TGCAGTGCCATGGACAGCGAAAAGCAGTACTTC; cdr3_aa: CSAMDSEKQYF
v_call: TRBV6-1; cdr3_length: 13; clone_size: -; j_call: TRBJ2-7; d_call: -; cdr3_nt: TGTGCCAGCAGAGGCAGGGGGGGAATCGAGCAGTACTTC; cdr3_aa: CASRGRGGIEQYF
v_call: TRBV29-1; cdr3_length: 11; clone_size: -; j_call: TRBJ1-1; d_call: -; cdr3_nt: TGCAGCGTTGATATGGGTATTGAAGCTTTCTTT; cdr3_aa: CSVDMGIEAFF
v_call: TRBV9; cdr3_length: 16; clone_size: many; j_call: TRBJ2-7; d_call: TRBD1; cdr3_nt: TGTGCCAGCAGCGTAGCTGGACAGGGGACAACCTACGAGCAGTACTTC; cdr3_aa: CASSVAGQGTTYEQYF
v_call: TRBV5-6; cdr3_length: 15; clone_size: many; j_call: TRBJ1-3; d_call: -; cdr3_nt: TGTGCCAGCAGCGCAAGACAGAACTCTGGAAACACCATATATTTT; cdr3_aa: CASSARQNSGNTIYF
v_call: TRBV24-1; cdr3_length: 13; clone_size: many; j_call: TRBJ2-3; d_call: TRBD1; cdr3_nt: TGTGCCACCCGGGACAGATACACAGATACGCAGTATTTT; cdr3_aa: CATRDRYTDTQYF
v_call: TRBV14; cdr3_length: 12; clone_size: -; j_call: TRBJ1-2; d_call: -; cdr3_nt: TGTGCCAGCAGCCAGTGGACCCCGGGGACACACTTC; cdr3_aa: CASSQWTPGTHF
v_call: TRBV29-1; cdr3_length: 16; clone_size: many; j_call: TRBJ2-1; d_call: TRBD1; cdr3_nt: TGCAGCGCTAATCCCCGGGACAGGGGGAAAGGCAATGAGCAGTTCTTC; cdr3_aa: CSANPRDRGKGNEQFF
v_call: TRBV7-9; cdr3_length: 16; clone_size: many; j_call: TRBJ1-2; d_call: -; cdr3_nt: TGTGCCAGCAGCCCCCCCGTTGGGCAGGCCAACTATGGCTACACCTTC; cdr3_aa: CASSPPVGQANYGYTF
v_call: TRBV12-3/TRBV12-4; cdr3_length: 15; clone_size: many; j_call: TRBJ2-1; d_call: TRBD1; cdr3_nt: TGTGCCAGCAGTTTGCAGTGGACAGGGGGCAATGAGCAGTTCTTC; cdr3_aa: CASSLQWTGGNEQFF
v_call: TRBV9; cdr3_length: 15; clone_size: -; j_call: TRBJ2-1; d_call: TRBD2; cdr3_nt: TGTGCCAGCAGCGCGACTAGCGGCTCCTACAATGAGCAGTTCTTC; cdr3_aa: CASSATSGSYNEQFF
v_call: TRBV5-6; cdr3_length: 15; clone_size: many; j_call: TRBJ1-2; d_call: -; cdr3_nt: TGTGCCAGCAGCTTGCCAGGGGCCAACATCTATGGCTACACCTTC; cdr3_aa: CASSLPGANIYGYTF
v_call: TRBV9; cdr3_length: 13; clone_size: many; j_call: TRBJ2-3; d_call: -; cdr3_nt: TGTGCCAGCAGCATCGACCTGCCAGATACGCAGTATTTT; cdr3_aa: CASSIDLPDTQYF
v_call: TRBV3-1; cdr3_length: 14; clone_size: many; j_call: TRBJ2-1; d_call: -; cdr3_nt: TGTGCCAGCAGCCAAGAGGGGGGTGGCAATGAGCAGTTCTTC; cdr3_aa: CASSQEGGGNEQFF